Shown below are 22 T cell receptor beta chains from a single sample sequenced in a study. Treg sorting used a CD4+CD25+CD127-/low gate. TCRdb recomputed calls from the 5' RACE reads with MiXCR, one row per CDR3 protein. The sample shows around 11,000 distinct CDR3 sequences, roughly 29% of them seen only once. The sequenced sample consisted of Tregs sorted from a lymph node. The receptors derive from a female donor with breast cancer.

In its sample, this clonotype is medium-sized. This chain joins TRBV7-2 and TRBJ2-7; perhaps TRBD1 as D (6 bases). This CDR3 contains 14 residues. Germline values: CDR1 SGHTA, CDR2 FQGNSA. V was pared by 1 base and J by 4 bases, with 11 bases between. CDR3 protein: CASSLGMGAYEQYF. CDR3 in DNA: TGTGCCAGCAGCTTAGGGATGGGGGCTTACGAGCAGTACTTC.

Comments on this clonotype: The germline gene is not matched at one end of the junction; a read error may be the cause. The V call is TRBV4-1, the J call TRBJ2-3; D might be TRBD1 (5 bases). CDR3 length: 16 residues. Germline V CDR1 and CDR2: MGHRA, YSYEKL. CDR3 loop: CASSQDKTARTDTQYF. The CDR3 nucleotides are TGCGCCAGCAGCCAAGACAAGACAGCCCGCACAGATACGCAGTACTTT.

The rearrangement links TRBV11-3 to TRBJ2-7; D is ambiguous. CDR3 length: 12 residues. The V gene's germline CDR1 is SGHNT and CDR2 YENEEA. The V and J ends lost 5 bases and 7 bases respectively, with 12 bases between them. The CDR3 spells CASSPGRPEQYF. Written as DNA, the CDR3 is TGTGCCAGCAGCCCGGGCAGACCGGAGCAGTACTTC.

With regard to this clonotype: Mismatch with germline at one junction end may stem from a read error. CDR3 amino acids: CASSDRLNTGDGHTF. In DNA, the CDR3 is TGTGCCAGCAGTGACAGGCTAAACACTGGGGATGGCCACACCTTC. The V and J genes are TRBV2 and TRBJ1-2; D is unresolved. Germline CDR1 is SNHLY and CDR2 is FYNNEI. This CDR3 is built from 15 residues.

Details on this clonotype: This CDR3 is missing its conserved last phenylalanine or tryptophan, likely due to a read error. The genes are TRBV7-9 and TRBJ2-1; the match to TRBD1 covers 9 bases. The CDR3 has 15 amino acids. V lost 4 bases and J lost 6; bases outside the gene matches: 7. Germline V gives CDR1 SEHNR, CDR2 FQNEAQ (reference sequence). CDR3 coding DNA: TGTGCCAGCAGCTCCTCGGGACAGGGCTCCAATGAGCAGTTCTCC. As protein: CASSSSGQGSNEQFS.

Relative to its sample, this clonotype is medium-sized. The V call is TRBV20-1, the J call TRBJ1-1; D gene unclear. Per the germline V gene, CDR1 is DFQATT and CDR2 is SNEGSKA (reference sequence). V lost 6 bases, J lost 0 bases, and 11 bases lay in between. CDR3 length: 13 amino acids. The CDR3 sequence: CSARMRLNTEAFF. DNA for the CDR3: TGCAGTGCCCGGATGCGATTGAACACTGAAGCTTTCTTT.

This clonotype was recorded a few times. A read error is possible here, since a much larger clone lies one base away. J is TRBJ2-7 and V is TRBV2; no reliable D call. With 8 bases removed from V and 6 bases from J, the gap between germline ends came to 14 bases. This CDR3 has 12 residues. Germline-derived CDR1 and CDR2 are SNHLY and FYNNEI. The CDR3 DNA is TGTGCCAGCGGTCCGACAAGCAGCGAGCAGTACTTC. It codes for CASGPTSSEQYF.

This chain connects TRBV7-6 to TRBJ2-1; maybe TRBD2 (5 bases). The length of the CDR3 is 16 residues. The germline V gene encodes CDR1 SGHVS and CDR2 FNYEAQ. Trimming shortened V by 1 base and J by 3 bases, and 13 bases separated the two germline ends. CDR3 amino acids: CASSLEAGSHYNEQFF. The DNA for the CDR3 is TGTGCCAGCAGCTTAGAGGCGGGCAGCCACTACAATGAGCAGTTCTTC.

As for this clonotype: Germline and junction disagree at one end, which may indicate a read error. V usage is TRBV5-1 and J usage is TRBJ2-3; a possible D gene is TRBD2 (6 bases). This CDR3 region has 15 residues. Germline V gives CDR1 SGHRS, CDR2 YFSETQ. This CDR3 is CACSLGMGGQDTQYF. DNA of the CDR3: TGCGCCTGCAGCCTGGGTATGGGGGGTCAGGATACGCAGTATTTT.

This clonotype rates as medium-sized. This sequence joins TRBV5-1 and TRBJ2-1; 10 nucleotides agree with TRBD1. Germline lookup yields CDR1 SGHRS and CDR2 YFSETQ. The CDR3 has 17 amino acids. V lost 0 bases, J lost 5 bases, and 8 bases stayed unmatched. The CDR3 region is CASSLGTGTGADNEQFF. The DNA of the CDR3 is TGCGCCAGCAGCTTGGGGACCGGGACAGGGGCGGACAATGAGCAGTTCTTC. The full variable domain, rest sourced from reference TRBV5-1 and TRBJ2-1, is KAGVTQTPRYLIKTRGQQVTLSCSPISGHRSVSWYQQTPGQGLQFLFEYFSETQRNKGNFPGRFSGRQFSNSRSEMNVSTLELGDSALYLCASSLGTGTGADNEQFFGPGTRLTVL.

This clonotype is medium-sized. The chain recombines TRBV2 with TRBJ2-7; D ambiguous. The CDR3 is 14 residues long. Deletions cut 2 bases from V and 2 bases from J, with 10 bases between. CDR1 and CDR2 (germline): SNHLY, FYNNEI. The CDR3 region is CASSETALPYEQYF. CDR3 bases: TGTGCCAGCAGTGAAACAGCCCTCCCCTACGAGCAGTACTTC.

By proportion, this clonotype is medium-sized (0.01 to 0.1%). Here the CDR3 reads CAWRGQALSGNTIYF. The CDR3 DNA sequence: TGTGCCTGGAGGGGACAGGCCCTCTCTGGAAACACCATATATTTT. The chain recombines TRBV30 with TRBJ1-3; 8 nucleotides match TRBD1. V was clipped by 3 bases and J by 0 bases; unmatched bases: 4. Per germline, CDR1 GTSNPN and CDR2 SVGIG (reference sequence). The CDR3 is made up of 15 amino acids.

The chain employs TRBV6-5 and TRBJ1-1; D uncertain. The CDR3 is 15 amino acids. Germline V gene lookup returns CDR1 MNHEY and CDR2 SVGAGI. The germline V and J ends were trimmed by 6 bases and 7 bases, with 21 bases remaining between them. The CDR3 sequence: CASREDGGPYNEAFF. The DNA of the CDR3 is TGTGCCAGCAGAGAAGACGGAGGGCCCTACAATGAAGCTTTCTTT.

This clonotype rates as medium-sized. This rearrangement joins TRBV6-5 to TRBJ1-1, with D unresolved. Germline V lookup: CDR1 MNHEY, CDR2 SVGAGI. This CDR3 has 13 residues. V lost 4 bases and J lost 2, with 8 bases in between. This CDR3 reads CASSFTTNTEAFF. CDR3 sequence (DNA): TGTGCCAGCAGTTTTACAACAAACACTGAAGCTTTCTTT.

This clonotype was found once. A much larger clone differs from this one at a single base, so this may be a read error. J is TRBJ1-2 and V is TRBV7-9; perhaps TRBD1 as D (6 bases). The CDR3 totals 13 residues. CDR1 and CDR2 from the germline V gene are SEHNR and FQNEAQ (reference sequence). CDR3 sequence (DNA): TGTGCCAGCAGCTTCGGGGGGGCCGGGGGCTACGCCTTC. As protein: CASSFGGAGGYAF.

With regard to this clonotype: Here the CDR3 omits its conserved ending phenylalanine or tryptophan, so a read error is the likely source. CDR3 amino acids: CASSNDLGSYNEQFL. CDR3 DNA: TGCGCCAGCAGCAACGACCTGGGGTCGTACAATGAGCAGTTCCTC. V usage is TRBV5-1 and J usage is TRBJ2-1; D uncertain. Germline V lookup: CDR1 SGHRS, CDR2 YFSETQ. Trimming removed 4 bases from V and 4 bases from J, with 15 bases in between. The CDR3 spans 15 residues.

By share of the sample, this clonotype is medium-sized (0.01 to 0.1%). The rearrangement joins TRBV20-1 to TRBJ1-5; unclear D gene. The V end was cut by 0 bases, the J end by 2 bases, with 5 bases between. Germline V lookup: CDR1 DFQATT, CDR2 SNEGSKA (reference sequence). There are 13 residues in the CDR3. CDR3 in amino acids: CSARDMGNQPQHF. The CDR3 nucleotides read TGCAGTGCTAGAGATATGGGCAATCAGCCCCAGCATTTT.

This clonotype was detected ten times or more. CDR3 sequence: CASSPTSGSPYNEQFF. In DNA form, the CDR3 reads TGTGCCAGCAGCCCTACTAGCGGGAGTCCCTACAATGAGCAGTTCTTC. The V gene is TRBV2, the J gene TRBJ2-1, with TRBD2 matching 11 bases. After removal of 6 bases from V and 2 bases from J, the junction contained 6 bases not matched to a gene. The CDR3 contains 16 residues. Germline V lookup: CDR1 SNHLY, CDR2 FYNNEI.

By share, this clonotype counts as medium-sized. The chain combines TRBV12-3 or TRBV12-4 with TRBJ2-5; D is undetermined. The CDR3 is 13 amino acids. Between the trimmed V and J ends, which lost 6 bases and 4 bases, there was a span of 12 bases. CDR3 sequence reads: CASSRQGLETQYF. For the CDR3, the DNA is TGTGCCAGCAGCCGCCAAGGGTTAGAGACCCAGTACTTC.

The table lists this clonotype with a few counts. The chain couples TRBV6-6 to TRBJ2-1, with D perhaps TRBD2 (5 bases). V gave up 5 bases and J gave up 5 bases, with 10 bases separating them. This CDR3 is 13 amino acids long. Germline loops: CDR1 MNHNY, CDR2 SVGAGI (reference sequence). The CDR3 DNA reads as TGTGCCAGCAGTCGCGGGCCGGACAATGAGCAGTTCTTC. Amino acids: CASSRGPDNEQFF.

This clonotype is medium-sized. The chain has TRBV15 and TRBJ1-4; maybe TRBD1 (5 bases). The length of the CDR3 is 15 residues. Deletions cut 1 base from V and 8 bases from J, with 14 bases between. Germline lookup yields CDR1 LNHNV and CDR2 YYDKDF (reference sequence). The CDR3 protein is CATSRGGPLREKLFF. CDR3 coding DNA: TGTGCCACCAGCAGAGGGGGACCGCTCCGGGAAAAACTGTTTTTT.

This clonotype was detected many times. The V call is TRBV29-1, the J call TRBJ2-7; a possible D gene is TRBD2 (5 bases). The germline V gene has CDR1 SQVTM and CDR2 ANQGSEA. V was pared by 5 bases and J by 6 bases, with 14 bases between. The CDR3 length is 12 residues. The CDR3 DNA reads TGCAGCGTTCGGGATTTCGGGCCCGAGCAGTACTTC. Translation: CSVRDFGPEQYF.